The source of this T cell receptor (beta chain) is a study of identical twins. This clonotype appeared many times. Its target is not known. The study, taken as a whole, reports: Out-of-frame alpha sequences shared by twins showed excess low generation probability. Cross-sectional statistical analysis, not tracking of the same donors, underpinned the conclusions.

A universal primer site arose from template switching, and cDNA bore unique molecular identifiers. TCRdb re-called the 5' RACE reads through MiXCR, storing one row per CDR3 protein. This table holds about 920,000 distinct CDR3 sequences, 9% to 15% found once. Germline V gene lookup returns CDR1 MGHRA and CDR2 YSYEKL. The CDR3 totals 18 residues. V gave up 3 bases and J gave up 8 bases; unmatched junction bases: 18. Only healthy Caucasians were included as donors. Another study also made use of these data, one on yellow fever vaccine responses in identical twins.

The source is a woman aged 18-29 years in good health. Input material: PBMCs. This chain uses TRBV4-1 with TRBJ1-2, with TRBD1 identical over 10 bases. CDR3 region: CASSHTPPPGQGFRGYTF. The CDR3 DNA reads as TGCGCCAGCAGCCATACCCCACCCCCGGGACAGGGGTTTAGGGGCTACACCTTC.